The T cell receptor (beta chain) under discussion was sequenced for a study of OX40 agonist ivuxolimab in advanced cancers. Overall study: Hepatocellular carcinoma, melanoma, renal cell or head and neck cancer occurred in dose-escalation patients. Study-level points and caveats: Doses of 0.1 to 3.0 mg/kg were accompanied by clonal expansion of CD4+ and CD8+ blood T cells by week 6.

Germline-derived CDR1 and CDR2 are MNHNS and SASEGT. V lost 5 bases and J lost 1, with 9 bases in between. The CDR3 runs to 13 residues. As concerns this clone: What it binds is not known.

Repertoires were generated with immunoSEQ multiplex PCR, while TCRdb's copy carries only in-frame clones and drops some. The sample lists 100,000 or so clones, under 90% occurring once. The sequencing here drew on CD4+ or CD8+ T cells sorted from blood, taken in a trial of the OX40 agonist ivuxolimab. V is TRBV6-1 and J is TRBJ2-7, with D possibly matching TRBD1 (5 bases). The receptor comes from an adult with an advanced solid tumor such as melanoma, head and neck, liver or kidney cancer. Here the CDR3 DNA reads TGTGCCAGCAGTCGGACACCTTCCTACGAGCAGTACTTC. This sequence encodes CASSRTPSYEQYF.